Listed here are 18 T cell receptor beta chains from one sample, sequenced in a study of a mutant IDH1 vaccine in newly diagnosed glioma. Profiled with immunoSEQ multiplex PCR; TCRdb holds only in-frame clones, not every one. The top ten clones hold about 2.4% of a sample with 45,000 to 65,000 clones, more than 85% of them seen once. The antigens of these receptors remain unknown. Documented time point: week 11, during vaccination. Topical imiquimod was applied with each vaccine dose, which held 300 ug of mutant IDH1 20-mer peptide. The sequences come from PBMCs, collected from a glioma patient whose treatment included an IDH1 peptide vaccine. These receptors were obtained from a man between 45 and 60 years old with glioma.

This chain uses TRBV7-2 with TRBJ1-3; TRBD1 aligns across 9 bases. Germline V gene data show CDR1 as SGHTA and CDR2 as FQGNSA. The CDR3 loop spans 14 amino acids. The V segment lost 5 bases and the J segment 2 bases; nucleotides outside the gene matches: 1. CDR3 bases: TGTGCCAGCAGCCGGGACAGGGCTGGAAACACCATATATTTT. Its translation is CASSRDRAGNTIYF.

V is TRBV5-1 and J is TRBJ2-5; D gene unclear. From germline, CDR1 is SGHRS and CDR2 YFSETQ. Deletions cut 3 bases from V and 2 bases from J, with 11 bases between. The CDR3 is 14 residues long. The CDR3 spells CASSWEGYQETQYF. The CDR3 nucleotides read TGCGCCAGCAGCTGGGAAGGGTATCAAGAGACCCAGTACTTC.

The gene calls are TRBV18 and TRBJ2-5; D is possibly TRBD1 (6 bases). This CDR3 contains 13 residues. Germline V gene lookup returns CDR1 KGHSH and CDR2 LQKENI. The V end lost 0 bases, the J end lost 5 bases, and 7 bases lay between the germline ends. The chain's CDR3 is CASSPPGAETQYF. CDR3 nucleotides: TGTGCCAGCTCACCACCGGGGGCCGAGACCCAGTACTTC.

The gene calls are TRBV7-2 and TRBJ1-2, with TRBD1 identical over 7 bases. CDR1 SGHTA and CDR2 FQGNSA come from the germline V gene. V lost 7 bases, J lost 5 bases, and 10 bases stayed unmatched. The CDR3 has 14 residues. The CDR3 spells CASTRAGTAYGYTF. CDR3 in DNA: TGTGCCAGCACCAGAGCCGGGACAGCTTATGGCTACACCTTC.

To note about this clone: The conserved closing phenylalanine or tryptophan is absent in this CDR3, likely reflecting a read error. The rearrangement links TRBV4-1 to TRBJ1-5; tentatively, D is TRBD1 (6 bases). CDR1 MGHRA and CDR2 YSYEKL come from the germline V gene. The V end was cut by 0 bases, the J end by 6 bases, with 12 bases between. The CDR3 loop spans 15 amino acids. The CDR3 DNA is TGCGCCAGCAGCCAAGATCCCGGGGGGCTTCAGCCCCAGCATTTG. Protein product: CASSQDPGGLQPQHL.

The genes are TRBV25-1 and TRBJ1-2; TRBD1 matches at 8 bases. CDR3 length: 15 residues. Per germline, CDR1 MGHDK and CDR2 SYGVNS. V gave up 3 bases and J gave up 7 bases; unmatched junction bases: 10. The CDR3 here is CASSERTGRVGGYTF. The DNA of the CDR3 is TGTGCCAGCAGTGAGAGGACAGGGCGAGTGGGTGGCTACACCTTC.

This chain connects TRBV5-1 to TRBJ2-3, with a possible D match to TRBD2 (5 bases). Germline CDR1 reads SGHRS; CDR2 reads YFSETQ. This CDR3 has 16 residues. Trimming cost V 3 bases and J 2 bases, with 16 bases left between them. For the CDR3, the DNA is TGCGCCAGCAGCTCCGAATCTAGCCTCACCACAGATACGCAGTATTTT. This gives the protein CASSSESSLTTDTQYF.

J is TRBJ2-7 and V is TRBV7-9, with D possibly TRBD1 on 6 matching bases. V was shortened by 6 bases and J by 2 bases, with 17 bases between the two germline ends. The germline CDR1 and CDR2 sequences are SEHNR and FQNEAQ (reference sequence). This CDR3 comprises 15 residues. In DNA form, the CDR3 reads TGTGCCAGCAGACCCCCCCACCAGGGGACCTACGAGCAGTACTTC. This sequence encodes CASRPPHQGTYEQYF.

This clone is medium-sized in the sample. CDR3: CATSREGGGYEQYF. DNA for the CDR3: TGTGCCACCAGCAGAGAGGGGGGAGGGTACGAGCAGTACTTC. The chain recombines TRBV15 with TRBJ2-7; 7 bases are shared with TRBD2. The CDR3 is made up of 14 amino acids. V lost 0 bases to trimming and J lost 4 bases; unmatched junction nucleotides: 3. Germline V gene data show CDR1 as LNHNV and CDR2 as YYDKDF (reference sequence). The whole variable domain, filled in from reference TRBV15 and TRBJ2-7, reads DAMVIQNPRYQVTQFGKPVTLSCSQTLNHNVMYWYQQKSSQAPKLLFHYYDKDFNNEADTPDNFQSRRPNTSFCFLDIRSPGLGDTAMYLCATSREGGGYEQYFGPGTRLTVT.

The V call is TRBV6-4, the J call TRBJ2-1; TRBD2 aligns across 11 bases. The trim removed 5 bases at V and 2 bases at J, leaving 2 bases unmatched. The germline CDR1 and CDR2 sequences are MRHNA and SNTAGT. This CDR3 is built from 15 residues. The CDR3 coding sequence is TGTGCCAGCAGTCTAGCGGGAGGCCCCTACAATGAGCAGTTCTTC. This sequence encodes CASSLAGGPYNEQFF.

The chain carries TRBV30 and TRBJ1-6; D gene uncertain. The germline V and J ends were trimmed by 6 bases and 6 bases, with 6 bases remaining between them. The CDR3 loop spans 11 amino acids. Germline V lookup: CDR1 GTSNPN, CDR2 SVGIG (reference sequence). CDR3 sequence: CACLINSPLHF. CDR3 nucleotides: TGTGCCTGCCTCATTAATTCACCCCTCCACTTT. Combining the CDR3 with reference TRBV30 and TRBJ1-6 gives the whole variable domain SQTIHQWPATLVQPVGSPLSLECTVEGTSNPNLYWYRQAAGRGLQLLFYSVGIGQISSEVPQNLSASRPQDRQFILSSKKLLLSDSGFYLCACLINSPLHFGNGTRLTVT.

The genes are TRBV5-6 and TRBJ2-7, with D possibly being TRBD1 (5 bases). The CDR3 runs 15 residues. V was clipped by 2 bases and J by 0 bases, with 12 bases between them. Germline CDR1 SGHDT, CDR2 YYEEEE. The CDR3 protein is CASSFEGVRSYEQYF. The DNA for the CDR3 is TGTGCCAGCAGCTTCGAAGGGGTTCGCTCCTACGAGCAGTACTTC. Combining the CDR3 with reference TRBV5-6 and TRBJ2-7 gives the whole variable domain DAGVTQSPTHLIKTRGQQVTLRCSPKSGHDTVSWYQQALGQGPQFIFQYYEEEERQRGNFPDRFSGHQFPNYSSELNVNALLLGDSALYLCASSFEGVRSYEQYFGPGTRLTVT.

The V and J genes are TRBV28 and TRBJ2-7, with 9 bases matching TRBD2. Per germline, CDR1 MDHEN and CDR2 SYDVKM. The CDR3 is 14 residues long. V shed 5 bases, J shed 3 bases, and the junction held 5 bases outside the gene matches. The CDR3 region has the DNA TGTGCCAGCAGTACGGGACTAGCCCGCTACGAGCAGTACTTC. Protein product: CASSTGLARYEQYF.

The chain couples TRBV9 to TRBJ2-3; tentatively, D is TRBD1 or TRBD2 (6 bases each). The germline V gene has CDR1 SGDLS and CDR2 YYNGEE. CDR3 length: 14 residues. V shed 6 bases and J shed 0 bases, with 11 bases lying between them. The CDR3 is CASTGAGSTDTQYF. CDR3 DNA: TGTGCCAGCACGGGGGCGGGGAGCACAGATACGCAGTATTTT.

In its sample, this clone was seen once. V is TRBV7-5 and J is TRBJ2-3; TRBD2 reflects the table's D call only, with no check against the DNA. TRBV7-5 is termed a pseudogene. This CDR3 has 18 amino acids. The CDR3 bases are TGTGCCAGAAGCTTCTCAGGAGCGAGCGGGACTAGCACAGATACGCAGTATTTT. Translating gives CARSFSGASGTSTDTQYF.

Comment on this clone: The junction departs from germline at one end; a sequencing error may be responsible. The chain is built from TRBV11-1 and TRBJ1-1, with D uncertain. Germline V CDR1 and CDR2: SGHAT, FQDESV (reference sequence). The CDR3 has 8 residues. CDR3: CASSSNHF. The CDR3 DNA sequence: TGTGCCAGCAGCTCGAACCACTTT.

This chain uses TRBV4-1 with TRBJ2-7, with 7 nucleotides matching TRBD1. Trimming removed 0 bases from V and 4 bases from J; junction bases left unmatched: 6. The CDR3 is made up of 15 amino acids. The germline CDR1 and CDR2 sequences are MGHRA and YSYEKL. The CDR3 coding sequence is TGCGCCAGCAGCCAAGAAGGTTACAGGGGATACGAGCAGTACTTC. Its translation is CASSQEGYRGYEQYF.

The chain uses TRBV2 and TRBJ2-6; D gene ambiguous. V was pared by 3 bases and J by 1 base, with 7 bases between. Per germline, CDR1 SNHLY and CDR2 FYNNEI. The CDR3 loop spans 15 amino acids. The CDR3 loop is CASSEARSGANVLTF. The DNA for the CDR3 is TGTGCCAGCAGTGAGGCGCGATCTGGGGCCAACGTCCTGACTTTC.